The present entry profiles one T cell receptor beta chain with its context. In this sample, this clone turned up a few times. The specificity of this receptor is unknown. Base qualities were left out, and no much larger clone turns up one base away. PBMCs were separated by density centrifugation and stained for CD3, CD4 and CD8, after which CD4+ and CD8+ T cells were sorted on a FACSAria. Scalp biopsies and blood samples were obtained from unaffected controls. Trimmed from V: 5 bases; trimmed from J: 7 bases; junction bases lacking a gene match: 8. The cysteine opens and the phenylalanine closes a CDR3 of 14 amino acids. Only the CDR3 region is kept as DNA, spanning 42 bases read in frame from base 1. Reading the germline V gene gives CDR1 SQVTM and CDR2 ANQGSEA. The entry originates in a study of CD8+ T cells in alopecia areata (dated by TCRdb to the late 2010s). Background on the whole study: The study used high-throughput TCRbeta sequencing to examine T cell clonal expansion in alopecia areata, in both the C3H/HeJ mouse model and human patients. Human TCRbeta sequencing covered scalp tissue and sorted CD4+ and CD8+ peripheral blood T cells from patchy and totalis/universalis alopecia areata patients and healthy controls. Scalp clonality was compared among normal scalp (n=4), patchy alopecia areata scalp (n=8), and alopecia totalis/universalis scalp (n=8). RNA was obtained with the PAXgene miRNA kit for fixed scalp, the miRNeasy kit for PBMCs, and the RNeasy kit for mouse skin. TCRbeta CDR3 regions were amplified by immunoSEQ multiplex PCR with 35 Vbeta forward and 13 Jbeta reverse primers.

The research as a whole found: Compared with mice, TCR sequences shared between patients were less clear, possibly partly because of HLA diversity across the patient population. Compared with normal scalp, lesional scalp, particularly in alopecia totalis/universalis, had higher clonality and more expanded CD8+ clones, which suggests antigenic drive. Scalp TCR repertoire analysis is complicated because resident alphabeta T cells in normal human skin are also sequenced, whereas mouse skin is dominated by gammadelta T cells.

The receptor library was made with the immunoSEQ multiplex PCR assay. For TCR sequencing, RNA was extracted from every sample and reverse transcribed into cDNA to serve as template. First-strand cDNA was synthesized using SuperScript III with a 2:1 mix of oligo-dT and random hexamers. A synthetic immune receptor repertoire was used to gauge amplification bias, and whatever bias remained was removed computationally. The source study handled its data this way. Raw reads were preprocessed to remove errors, and CDR3 was defined by IMGT conventions from the conserved cysteine to phenylalanine. Clonality was computed by normalizing Shannon entropy by log2 of the number of productive unique TCRs and subtracting the result from 1. Whether each scalp clone was CD4 or CD8 was inferred by checking scalp TCRbeta sequences against the CD4 and CD8 repertoires from sorted blood. What TCRdb holds here is the immuneACCESS table cut down to in-frame rearrangements. Part of the clones is not present; checked against another copy, under half of the missing clones reflect an unresolved V gene, and the others are unexplained. That table is the source of V, J and clone size, and D and trimming were worked out from the DNA. Within this sample are 100,000 to 130,000 clones, with 59% of them counted one time only. Approximately 22% of the sample lies in the top ten.

The receptor was derived from a human donor in good health. The sequence joins TRBV29-1 to TRBJ2-2; 9 central bases correspond to TRBD1. The sequencing sample was made of CD8+ T cells sorted from blood. The sequence in DNA is TGCAGCGTTTGGGACAGGGCGAATGTCGGGGAGCTGTTTTTT. It translates to CSVWDRANVGELFF.